The 20 T cell receptor beta chains presented below share a single source sample, sequenced in a study of T cells in narcolepsy. TCRdb's table, derived via immunoSEQ multiplex PCR, lists solely in-frame clones and lacks some. The sample lists fewer than 35,000 clones, roughly 87% occurring once. The specimen was CD45RA- memory CD4+ T cells from PBMCs. These receptors came from a human donor with narcolepsy.

V is TRBV11-2 and J is TRBJ1-2; 7 bases are a match to TRBD1. The V gene end was trimmed by 3 bases and the J gene end by 8 bases; junction bases not matched to a gene: 6. CDR3 length: 13 amino acids. Germline CDR1 reads SGHAT; CDR2 reads FQNNGV. The CDR3 DNA follows: TGTGCCAGCAGCTTTCTATTACAGGGGGGCTACACCTTC. This sequence encodes CASSFLLQGGYTF.

Only a few counts were recorded for this clone. The rearrangement links TRBV13 to TRBJ2-7, with 7 bases identical to TRBD2. The CDR3 totals 14 residues. With V trimmed by 3 bases and J by 4 bases, 6 bases remained unmatched. Per the germline V gene, CDR1 is PRHDT and CDR2 is FYEKMQ (reference sequence). The CDR3 reads CASSFRDYSYEQYF. CDR3 in DNA: TGTGCCAGCAGCTTTCGGGACTACTCATACGAGCAGTACTTC.

The chain has TRBV5-1 and TRBJ2-2; D is unclear. The CDR3 loop spans 14 amino acids. Germline CDR1 and CDR2: SGHRS and YFSETQ. V was trimmed by 4 bases and J by 1 base, leaving 8 bases between them. CDR3 loop: CASSRWGNTGELFF. The CDR3 DNA follows: TGCGCCAGCAGCCGGTGGGGGAACACCGGGGAGCTGTTTTTT.

This chain joins TRBV19 and TRBJ1-1; perhaps TRBD1 as D (6 bases). The CDR3 sequence is 15 residues long. Trimming removed 5 bases at V and 4 bases at J, with 17 bases between. Germline lookup yields CDR1 LNHDA and CDR2 SQIVND (reference sequence). The CDR3 sequence is CASSPRGGEGTEAFF. The DNA for the CDR3 is TGTGCCAGTAGTCCTAGAGGGGGGGAGGGCACTGAAGCTTTCTTT.

The chain recombines TRBV6-6 with TRBJ1-5; possible D gene TRBD1, 5 bases. CDR3 length: 15 residues. Germline values: CDR1 MNHNY, CDR2 SVGAGI (reference sequence). Trimming cost V 6 bases and J 3 bases, with 15 bases left between them. CDR3 in amino acids: CASSPAGFSNQPQHF. The CDR3, as DNA: TGTGCCAGCAGCCCGGCAGGGTTCTCCAATCAGCCCCAGCATTTT.

The chain links TRBV7-6 to TRBJ2-5; D possibly corresponds to TRBD2 (5 bases). Germline CDR1 reads SGHVS; CDR2 reads FNYEAQ. Trimming left V 5 bases short and J 7 bases short, with 11 bases between. The length of the CDR3 is 12 residues. Here the CDR3 DNA reads TGTGCCAGCAGCAAAGACGGAGGGACCCAGTACTTC. This codes for CASSKDGGTQYF.

The V and J genes are TRBV19 and TRBJ1-4, with a weak D call TRBD1 (6 bases). This CDR3 has 15 residues. V was cut by 6 bases and J by 13 bases, with 24 bases left in between. Germline values: CDR1 LNHDA, CDR2 SQIVND (reference sequence). CDR3 DNA sequence: TGTGCCAGTAGAAGCAGCGCGGGGGCGCGGGATGGACTGTTTTTT. This encodes CASRSSAGARDGLFF.

V and J are TRBV5-1 and TRBJ1-4; D gene unclear. CDR1 is SGHRS and CDR2 is YFSETQ in the germline V gene. The CDR3 has 15 amino acids. V lost 4 bases to trimming and J lost 7 bases, with 17 bases between them. The CDR3 DNA sequence: TGCGCCAGCAGCCTGGCTCCAGGAAGTCCTGAAAAACTGTTTTTT. Translating it yields CASSLAPGSPEKLFF.

The gene calls are TRBV19 and TRBJ1-6; D gene uncertain. The length of the CDR3 is 14 residues. CDR1 and CDR2 (germline): LNHDA, SQIVND (reference sequence). V was clipped by 2 bases and J by 8 bases, with 10 bases between them. The CDR3 DNA is TGTGCCAGTAGTATATCTTTAGAGGATTCACCCCTCCACTTT. Translation gives CASSISLEDSPLHF.

The count of this clone is one. V gene TRBV18 combines with J gene TRBJ2-5; 9 nucleotides match TRBD2. Germline V CDR1 and CDR2: KGHSH, LQKENI. V lost 3 bases and J lost 2; bases outside the gene matches: 7. CDR3 length equals 16 residues. The CDR3 loop is CASSPRGAGGQETQYF. The CDR3 DNA is TGTGCCAGCTCACCCCGGGGAGCGGGGGGACAAGAGACCCAGTACTTC.

The chain combines TRBV27 with TRBJ1-2; TRBD1 matches at 7 bases. CDR1 and CDR2 from the germline V gene are MNHEY and SMNVEV (reference sequence). V trimming: 5 bases; J trimming: 8 bases; junction bases outside the gene matches: 11. The CDR3 totals 14 residues. The CDR3 region is CASSEGQSAIGYTF. In DNA, the CDR3 is TGTGCCAGCAGTGAGGGACAGTCCGCCATCGGCTACACCTTC.

V gene TRBV19 combines with J gene TRBJ1-1; D perhaps matches TRBD1 (5 bases). The CDR3 spans 11 residues. The ends were cut back, 6 bases at V and 7 bases at J, with 9 bases in the middle. Germline loops: CDR1 LNHDA, CDR2 SQIVND (reference sequence). This chain's CDR3 is CASRGRIEAFF. The CDR3 DNA reads TGTGCCAGTAGGGGACGGATTGAAGCTTTCTTT.

The table lists this clone with a few counts. The DNA for the CDR3 is TGTGCCAGCAGCTTAGAGGGGTCTGGAAACACCATATATTTT. Protein: CASSLEGSGNTIYF. The chain links TRBV7-6 to TRBJ1-3; TRBD1 might be the D (5 bases). Trimming removed 1 base from V and 1 base from J, with 5 bases in between. This CDR3 region has 14 residues. Per germline, CDR1 SGHVS and CDR2 FNYEAQ.

V is TRBV5-1 and J is TRBJ2-7; 10 nucleotides align to TRBD1. This CDR3 contains 14 residues. Trimming removed 0 bases from V and 7 bases from J; junction bases left unmatched: 4. Germline CDR1 SGHRS, CDR2 YFSETQ. CDR3 in amino acids: CASSLGQGAFEQYF. As DNA, the CDR3 is TGCGCCAGCAGCTTGGGACAGGGGGCGTTTGAGCAGTACTTC.

The gene calls are TRBV7-6 and TRBJ1-2; 9 bases align to TRBD1. With V trimmed by 1 base and J by 6 bases, 9 bases remained unmatched. The germline V gene encodes CDR1 SGHVS and CDR2 FNYEAQ. The length of the CDR3 is 16 residues. The CDR3 is CASSLGPQGAKDGYTF. The CDR3 DNA follows: TGTGCCAGCAGCTTAGGCCCACAGGGGGCGAAGGATGGCTACACCTTC.

The chain couples TRBV5-4 to TRBJ1-5, with D perhaps matching TRBD1 (5 bases). The V end was cut by 7 bases, the J end by 5 bases, with 13 bases between. The CDR3 is 13 amino acids. From germline, CDR1 is SGHNT and CDR2 YYREEE (reference sequence). CDR3 in DNA: TGTGCCAGCTCCCCCGGGGCAGATCAGCCCCAGCATTTT. Translation: CASSPGADQPQHF.

This chain connects TRBV30 to TRBJ1-2; 7 nucleotides agree with TRBD1. The CDR3 runs to 14 residues. CDR1 and CDR2 (germline): GTSNPN, SVGIG (reference sequence). V lost 2 bases and J lost 9; bases outside the gene matches: 12. In DNA form, the CDR3 reads TGTGCCTGGAGTTTCTCGGACAGGCTGGTGAGCTACACCTTC. Its protein product is CAWSFSDRLVSYTF. Full variable domain (remainder filled in from reference TRBV30 and TRBJ1-2): SQTIHQWPATLVQPVGSPLSLECTVEGTSNPNLYWYRQAAGRGLQLLFYSVGIGQISSEVPQNLSASRPQDRQFILSSKKLLLSDSGFYLCAWSFSDRLVSYTFGSGTRLTVV.

The genes are TRBV27 and TRBJ1-2; D remains unclear. V lost 6 bases to trimming and J lost 4 bases, with 18 bases between them. The CDR3 has 15 residues. Germline loops: CDR1 MNHEY, CDR2 SMNVEV (reference sequence). CDR3 in DNA: TGTGCCAGCAGCGCAAGGTGGGGAATGGGCTATGGCTACACCTTC. Amino acids: CASSARWGMGYGYTF.

V is TRBV6-1 and J is TRBJ2-1, with 9 bases aligning to TRBD1. V was clipped by 10 bases and J by 7 bases; unmatched bases: 11. The CDR3 has 14 amino acids. The germline V gene has CDR1 MNHNS and CDR2 SASEGT. In nucleotides, the CDR3 is TGTGCCACCCTACCGGGACAGGGTAGGAATGAGCAGTTCTTC. Residues: CATLPGQGRNEQFF.

This clone was seen only once. The chain couples TRBV7-2 to TRBJ1-5, with a possible D match to TRBD1 (5 bases). The germline CDR1 and CDR2 sequences are SGHTA and FQGNSA. The length of the CDR3 is 14 residues. The germline V and J ends were trimmed by 4 bases and 4 bases, with 11 bases remaining between them. The CDR3 region has the DNA TGTGCCAGCAGCTGGGGTGGGGGAAATCAGCCCCAGCATTTT. It is translated as CASSWGGGNQPQHF. Drawing the rest from reference TRBV7-2 and TRBJ1-5, the complete variable domain is GAGVSQSPSNKVTEKGKDVELRCDPISGHTALYWYRQSLGQGLEFLIYFQGNSAPDKSGLPSDRFSAERTGGSVSTLTIQRTQQEDSAVYLCASSWGGGNQPQHFGDGTRLSIL.